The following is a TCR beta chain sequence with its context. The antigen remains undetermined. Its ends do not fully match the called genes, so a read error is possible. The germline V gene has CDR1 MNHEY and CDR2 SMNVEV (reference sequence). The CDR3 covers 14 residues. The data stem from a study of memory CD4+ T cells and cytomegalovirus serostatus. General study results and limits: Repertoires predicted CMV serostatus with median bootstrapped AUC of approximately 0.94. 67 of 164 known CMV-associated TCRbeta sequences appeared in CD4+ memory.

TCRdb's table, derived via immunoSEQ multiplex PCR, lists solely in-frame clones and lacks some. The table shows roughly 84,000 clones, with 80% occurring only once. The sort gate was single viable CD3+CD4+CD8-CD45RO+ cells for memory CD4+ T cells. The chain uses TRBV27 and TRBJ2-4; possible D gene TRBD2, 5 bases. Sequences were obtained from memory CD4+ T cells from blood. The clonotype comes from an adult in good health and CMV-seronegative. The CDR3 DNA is TGTGCCAGCAGTTTATTAGCGCCAGCAAGAGTGTTAGACTTC. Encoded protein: CASSLLAPARVLDF.